This TCR beta chain derives from a study of Ad26.COV2.S vaccination and SARS-CoV-2 variants. Study-wide background: The Ad26.COV2.S arm of the COV1001 trial was where the donor was placed.

Treatment described: around 19 received Ad26.COV2.S at low or high dose, single or two shots; several received placebo; per-sample allocation not given. Material that was analyzed had been drawn on day 63 after the first vaccine or placebo injection. This table comes from immunoSEQ multiplex PCR, and its TCRdb copy is limited to in-frame clones, with some not included. The sample has about 680,000 clones, around 92% seen once. Trimming cost V 4 bases and J 0 bases; bases outside gene matches: 5. There are 17 residues in the CDR3. The germline gives CDR1 SGHTA, CDR2 FQGNSA. As to this clone: The target antigen is unknown.

Study results and limitations: Placebo and vaccine recipients had non-spike TCR breadth that was similar.

The rearrangement uses TRBV7-2 and TRBJ2-3; 12 nucleotides line up with TRBD2. The TCR originated in a person between 18 and 65 years old who received the Ad26.COV2.S COVID-19 vaccine or a placebo. This specimen was peripheral blood, taken in a trial of Ad26.COV2.S vaccine versus placebo. The CDR3 DNA reads as TGTGCCAGCAGCTCGACTAGCGGGGGCCTTAGCACAGATACGCAGTATTTT. It translates to CASSSTSGGLSTDTQYF.